These 4 T cell receptor beta chains were all obtained from the same sample, sequenced in a study of PD-1 blockade in classical Hodgkin lymphoma. Sequencing was performed with immunoSEQ multiplex PCR; in TCRdb, only in-frame clones are kept and a portion is missing. The sample includes around 7,600 clones, about 86% of them seen just once. In every patient, relapse followed autologous stem cell transplantation, while exposure to brentuximab vedotin differed. Through magnetic negative selection, CD8+ T cells were separated from PBMCs that had been thawed. The sequenced sample was CD8+ T cells from blood, obtained at baseline. The receptors derive from a human donor with classical Hodgkin lymphoma.

The V and J genes are TRBV5-6 and TRBJ2-2; possible D gene TRBD1, 5 bases. V was shortened by 2 bases and J by 4 bases, with 9 bases between the two germline ends. This CDR3 is built from 14 residues. Germline loops: CDR1 SGHDT, CDR2 YYEEEE. CDR3 nucleotides: TGTGCCAGCAGCTTTGACAGCAGCACCGGGGAGCTGTTTTTT. Its protein product is CASSFDSSTGELFF.

This clone was seen a single time. CDR3 nucleotides: TGTGCCAGTAGTATATTGCCCGGGCAGACCTACGAGCAGTACTTC. This sequence encodes CASSILPGQTYEQYF. The chain has TRBV19 and TRBJ2-7; D call uncertain. Germline loops: CDR1 LNHDA, CDR2 SQIVND (reference sequence). CDR3 length: 15 amino acids. Trimming pared 2 bases from V and 2 bases from J, leaving 13 bases between.

The V gene is TRBV19, the J gene TRBJ2-1, with a weak D call TRBD1 (5 bases). The CDR3 runs 15 residues. The germline V gene encodes CDR1 LNHDA and CDR2 SQIVND (reference sequence). Trimming removed 7 bases at V and 0 bases at J, with 13 bases between. The CDR3 protein is CASMTDGFSYNEQFF. The CDR3 DNA sequence: TGTGCCAGTATGACAGACGGGTTCTCCTACAATGAGCAGTTCTTC.

This clone was observed a single time. The V and J genes are TRBV7-4 and TRBJ2-3; tentatively, D is TRBD2 (6 bases). The CDR3 totals 15 residues. The V end lost 1 base, the J end lost 4 bases, and 12 bases lay between the germline ends. Per the germline V gene, CDR1 is SGHVT and CDR2 is SQSDAQ. The DNA of the CDR3 is TGTGCCAGCAGCTTAGTTGGCGGGAATGCAGATACGCAGTATTTT. The encoded protein is CASSLVGGNADTQYF.